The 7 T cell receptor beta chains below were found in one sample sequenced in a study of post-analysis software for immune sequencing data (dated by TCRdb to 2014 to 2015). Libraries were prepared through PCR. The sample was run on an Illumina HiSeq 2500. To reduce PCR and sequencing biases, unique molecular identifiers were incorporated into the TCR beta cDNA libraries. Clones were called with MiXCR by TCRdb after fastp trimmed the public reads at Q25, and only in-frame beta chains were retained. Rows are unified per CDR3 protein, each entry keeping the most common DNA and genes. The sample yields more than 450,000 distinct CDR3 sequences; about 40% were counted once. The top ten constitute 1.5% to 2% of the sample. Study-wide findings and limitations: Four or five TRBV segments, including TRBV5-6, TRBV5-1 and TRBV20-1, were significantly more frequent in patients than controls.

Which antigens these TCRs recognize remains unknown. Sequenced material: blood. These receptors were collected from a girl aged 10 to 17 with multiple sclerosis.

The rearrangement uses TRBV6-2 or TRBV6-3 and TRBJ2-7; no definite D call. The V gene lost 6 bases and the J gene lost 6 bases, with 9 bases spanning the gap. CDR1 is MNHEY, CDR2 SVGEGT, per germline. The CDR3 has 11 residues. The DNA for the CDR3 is TGTGCCAGCAGCAAAGGAGCCGAGCAGTACTTC. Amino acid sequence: CASSKGAEQYF.

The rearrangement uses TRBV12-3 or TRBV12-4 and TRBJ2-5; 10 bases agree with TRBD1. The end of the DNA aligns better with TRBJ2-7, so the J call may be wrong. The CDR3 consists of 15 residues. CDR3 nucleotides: TGTGCCAGCAGTTTAAGTTGGACAGGGGGCTACGAGCAGTACTTC. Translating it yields CASSLSWTGGYEQYF.

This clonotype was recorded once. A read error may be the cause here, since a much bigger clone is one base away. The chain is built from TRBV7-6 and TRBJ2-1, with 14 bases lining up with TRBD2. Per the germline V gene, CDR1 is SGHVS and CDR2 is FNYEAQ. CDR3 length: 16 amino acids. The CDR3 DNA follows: TGTGCCGGCAGCTTAGAAGATCCGGGACTAGCGGGAGAACAGTTCTTC. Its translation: CAGSLEDPGLAGEQFF. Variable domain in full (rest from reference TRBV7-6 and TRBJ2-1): GAGVSQSPRYKVTKRGQDVALRCDPISGHVSLYWYRQALGQGPEFLTYFNYEAQQDKSGLPNDRFSAERPEGSISTLTIQRTEQRDSAMYRCAGSLEDPGLAGEQFFGPGTRLTVL.

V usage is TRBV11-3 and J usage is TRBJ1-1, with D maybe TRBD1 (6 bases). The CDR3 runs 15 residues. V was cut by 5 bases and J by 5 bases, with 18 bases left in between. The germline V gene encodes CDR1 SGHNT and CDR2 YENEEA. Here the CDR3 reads CASSLVWGQVTEAFF. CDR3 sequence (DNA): TGTGCCAGCAGCCTAGTTTGGGGGCAGGTAACTGAAGCTTTCTTT.

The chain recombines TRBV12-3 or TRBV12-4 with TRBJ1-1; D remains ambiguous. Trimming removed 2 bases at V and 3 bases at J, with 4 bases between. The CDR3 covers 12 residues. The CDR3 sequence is CASSLKDTEAFF. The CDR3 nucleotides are TGTGCCAGCAGTTTAAAGGACACTGAAGCTTTCTTT.

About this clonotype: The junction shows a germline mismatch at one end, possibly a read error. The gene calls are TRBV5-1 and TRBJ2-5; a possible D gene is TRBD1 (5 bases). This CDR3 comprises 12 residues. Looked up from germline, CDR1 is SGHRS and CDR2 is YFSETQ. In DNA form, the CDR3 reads TGCACCAGCGCAGGGAACCAAGAGACCCAGTACTTC. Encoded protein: CTSAGNQETQYF.

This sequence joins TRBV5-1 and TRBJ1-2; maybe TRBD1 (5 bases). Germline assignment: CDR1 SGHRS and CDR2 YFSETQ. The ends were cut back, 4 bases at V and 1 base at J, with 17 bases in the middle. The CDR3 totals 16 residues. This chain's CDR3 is CASSNWRQGVNYGYTF. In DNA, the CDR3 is TGCGCCAGCAGCAATTGGAGGCAGGGCGTTAACTATGGCTACACCTTC.